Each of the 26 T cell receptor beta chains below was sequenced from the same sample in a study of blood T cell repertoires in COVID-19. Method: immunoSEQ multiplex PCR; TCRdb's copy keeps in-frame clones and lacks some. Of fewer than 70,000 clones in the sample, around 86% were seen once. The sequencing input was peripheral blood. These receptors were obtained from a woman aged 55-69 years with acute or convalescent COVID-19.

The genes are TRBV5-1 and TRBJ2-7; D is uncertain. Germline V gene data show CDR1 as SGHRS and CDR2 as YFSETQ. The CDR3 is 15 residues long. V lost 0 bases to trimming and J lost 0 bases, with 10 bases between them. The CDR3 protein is CASSLAFTASYEQYF. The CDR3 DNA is TGCGCCAGCAGCTTGGCCTTTACAGCCTCCTACGAGCAGTACTTC.

The CDR3 sequence is CASSPGQLLTDTQYF. The CDR3 bases are TGTGCCAGCTCACCGGGACAGCTTCTCACAGATACGCAGTATTTT. The chain links TRBV18 to TRBJ2-3, with TRBD1 matching 7 bases. The ends lost 3 bases at V and 2 bases at J; junction bases unmatched: 5. The CDR3 runs to 15 residues. CDR1 and CDR2 (germline): KGHSH, LQKENI.

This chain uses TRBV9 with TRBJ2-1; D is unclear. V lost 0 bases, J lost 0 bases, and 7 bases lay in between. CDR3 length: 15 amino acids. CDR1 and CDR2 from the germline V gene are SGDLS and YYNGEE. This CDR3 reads CASSVEAGSYNEQFF. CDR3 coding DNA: TGTGCCAGCAGCGTAGAAGCAGGCTCCTACAATGAGCAGTTCTTC.

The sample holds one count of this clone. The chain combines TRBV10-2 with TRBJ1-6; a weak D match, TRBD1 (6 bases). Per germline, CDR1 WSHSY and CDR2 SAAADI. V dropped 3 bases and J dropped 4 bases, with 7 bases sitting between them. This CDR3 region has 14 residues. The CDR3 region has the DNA TGCGCCAGCAGTGACGACAGGTATAATTCACCCCTCCACTTT. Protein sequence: CASSDDRYNSPLHF.

Here the CDR3 reads CASRGGGANVLTF. CDR3 coding DNA: TGTGCCAGCAGAGGGGGAGGGGCCAACGTCCTGACTTTC. The J gene is TRBJ2-6, the V gene TRBV6-5, with D perhaps TRBD1 (6 bases). Trimming removed 6 bases at V and 4 bases at J, with 7 bases between. The CDR3 extends over 13 amino acids. Germline lookup yields CDR1 MNHEY and CDR2 SVGAGI.

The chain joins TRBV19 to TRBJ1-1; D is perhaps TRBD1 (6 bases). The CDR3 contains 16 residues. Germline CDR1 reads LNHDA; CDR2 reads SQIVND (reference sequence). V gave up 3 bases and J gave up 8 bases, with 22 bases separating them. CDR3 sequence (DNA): TGTGCCAGTAGTATTTCCATGGTCGGGCAGGGGAGAGAAGCTTTCTTT. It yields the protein CASSISMVGQGREAFF.

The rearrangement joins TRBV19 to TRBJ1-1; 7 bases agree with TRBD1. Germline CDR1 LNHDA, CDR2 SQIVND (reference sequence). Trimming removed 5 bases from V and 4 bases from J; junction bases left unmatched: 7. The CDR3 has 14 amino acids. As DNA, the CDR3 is TGTGCCAGTAGTCCTAGACAGGGAGGCACTGAAGCTTTCTTT. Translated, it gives CASSPRQGGTEAFF.

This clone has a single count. CDR3 coding DNA: TGCGCCAGCAGTGAGCCGGAAACAGGGGTAAGTGAAACCGGGGAGCTGTTTTTT. Protein: CASSEPETGVSETGELFF. This rearrangement joins TRBV10-1 to TRBJ2-2; 7 bases fit TRBD1. The CDR3 loop spans 18 amino acids. With V trimmed by 2 bases and J by 5 bases, 14 bases remained unmatched. Germline loops: CDR1 WNHNN, CDR2 SYGVQD (reference sequence).

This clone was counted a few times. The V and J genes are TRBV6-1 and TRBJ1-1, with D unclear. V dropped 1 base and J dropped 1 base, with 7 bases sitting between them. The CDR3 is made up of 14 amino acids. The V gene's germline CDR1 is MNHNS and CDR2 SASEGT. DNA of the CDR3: TGTGCCAGCAGTGAAGGAACACCGAACACTGAAGCTTTCTTT. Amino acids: CASSEGTPNTEAFF.

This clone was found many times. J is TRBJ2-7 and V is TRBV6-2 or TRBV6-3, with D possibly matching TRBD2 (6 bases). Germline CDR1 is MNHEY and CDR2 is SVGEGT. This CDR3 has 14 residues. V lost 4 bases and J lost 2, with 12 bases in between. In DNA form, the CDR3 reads TGTGCCAGCAGTTCAACCGGGAGAACCTACGAGCAGTACTTC. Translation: CASSSTGRTYEQYF.

CDR3 DNA sequence: TGTGCCAACCGACGACTAGACCCCTACAATGAGCAGTTCTTC. It specifies CANRRLDPYNEQFF. V is TRBV7-9 and J is TRBJ2-1; a weak D match, TRBD2 (6 bases). CDR3 size: 14 residues. Trimming stripped 10 bases from V and 2 bases from J, with 15 bases between. Looked up from germline, CDR1 is SEHNR and CDR2 is FQNEAQ (reference sequence).

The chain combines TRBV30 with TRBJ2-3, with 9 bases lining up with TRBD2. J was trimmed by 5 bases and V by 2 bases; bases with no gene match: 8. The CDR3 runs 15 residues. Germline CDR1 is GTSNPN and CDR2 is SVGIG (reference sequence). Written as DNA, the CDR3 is TGTGCCTGGAGTACCGGACTAGCGCGTGGAGATACGCAGTATTTT. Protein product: CAWSTGLARGDTQYF.

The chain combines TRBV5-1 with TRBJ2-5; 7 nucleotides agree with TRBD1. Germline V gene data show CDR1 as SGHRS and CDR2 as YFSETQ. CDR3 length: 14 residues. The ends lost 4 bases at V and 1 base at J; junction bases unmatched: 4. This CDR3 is CASSMNRGQETQYF. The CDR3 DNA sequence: TGCGCCAGCAGCATGAACAGGGGCCAAGAGACCCAGTACTTC.

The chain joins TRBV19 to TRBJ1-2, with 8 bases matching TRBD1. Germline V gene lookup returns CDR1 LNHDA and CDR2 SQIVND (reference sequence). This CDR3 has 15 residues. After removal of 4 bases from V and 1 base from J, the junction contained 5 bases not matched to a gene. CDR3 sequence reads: CASSRQGYFNYGYTF. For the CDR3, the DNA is TGTGCCAGTAGTAGACAGGGGTACTTTAACTATGGCTACACCTTC.

In DNA form, the CDR3 reads TGTGCCACTTCACGCGAGCTCGGCAATCAGCCCCAGCATTTT. Its translation: CATSRELGNQPQHF. This sequence joins TRBV19 and TRBJ1-5; D is ambiguous. Trimming cost V 10 bases and J 2 bases, with 15 bases left between them. The germline V gene encodes CDR1 LNHDA and CDR2 SQIVND (reference sequence). CDR3 size: 14 residues.

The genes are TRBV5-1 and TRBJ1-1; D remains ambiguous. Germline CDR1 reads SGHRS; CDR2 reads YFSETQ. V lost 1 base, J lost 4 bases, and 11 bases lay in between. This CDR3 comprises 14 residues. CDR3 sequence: CASSLRTTSTEAFF. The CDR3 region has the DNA TGCGCCAGCAGCTTGCGGACGACTAGCACTGAAGCTTTCTTT.

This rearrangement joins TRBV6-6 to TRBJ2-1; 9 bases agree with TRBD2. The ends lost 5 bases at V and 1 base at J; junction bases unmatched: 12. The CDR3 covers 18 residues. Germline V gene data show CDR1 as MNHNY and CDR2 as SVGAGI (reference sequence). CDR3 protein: CASSPGTSNWGSYNEQFF. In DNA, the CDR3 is TGTGCCAGCAGTCCCGGGACTAGCAATTGGGGATCCTACAATGAGCAGTTCTTC.

The CDR3: CASSQDVSLRRSGANVLTF. CDR3 nucleotides: TGTGCCAGCAGCCAAGATGTAAGCCTACGGAGGTCGGGGGCCAACGTCCTGACTTTC. The chain links TRBV14 to TRBJ2-6, with D maybe TRBD2 (5 bases). V was trimmed by 0 bases and J by 4 bases, leaving 19 bases between them. This CDR3 contains 19 residues. Germline CDR1 SGHDN, CDR2 FVKESK.

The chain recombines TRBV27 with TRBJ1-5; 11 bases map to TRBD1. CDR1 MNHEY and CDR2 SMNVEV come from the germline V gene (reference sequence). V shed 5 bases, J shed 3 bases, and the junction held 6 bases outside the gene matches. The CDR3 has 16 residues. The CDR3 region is CASSKGDRGNNQPQHF. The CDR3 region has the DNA TGTGCCAGCAGTAAGGGGGACAGGGGGAACAATCAGCCCCAGCATTTT.

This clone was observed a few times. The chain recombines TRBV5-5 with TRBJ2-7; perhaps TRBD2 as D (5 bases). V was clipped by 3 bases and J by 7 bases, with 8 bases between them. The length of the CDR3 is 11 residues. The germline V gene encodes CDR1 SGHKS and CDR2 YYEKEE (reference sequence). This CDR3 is CASSYTREQYF. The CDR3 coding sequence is TGTGCCAGCAGCTACACTAGGGAGCAGTACTTC.

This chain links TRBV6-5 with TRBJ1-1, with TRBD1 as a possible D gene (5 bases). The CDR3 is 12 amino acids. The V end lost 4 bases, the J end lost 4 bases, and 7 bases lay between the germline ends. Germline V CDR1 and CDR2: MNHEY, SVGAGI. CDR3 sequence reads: CASSWQGTEAFF. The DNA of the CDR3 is TGTGCCAGCAGTTGGCAGGGCACTGAAGCTTTCTTT.

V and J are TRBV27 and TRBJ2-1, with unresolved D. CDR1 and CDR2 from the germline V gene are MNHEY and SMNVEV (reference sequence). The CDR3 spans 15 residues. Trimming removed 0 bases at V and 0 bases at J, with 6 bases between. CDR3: CASSLSPRSYNEQFF. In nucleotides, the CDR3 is TGTGCCAGCAGTTTATCCCCCCGCTCCTACAATGAGCAGTTCTTC.

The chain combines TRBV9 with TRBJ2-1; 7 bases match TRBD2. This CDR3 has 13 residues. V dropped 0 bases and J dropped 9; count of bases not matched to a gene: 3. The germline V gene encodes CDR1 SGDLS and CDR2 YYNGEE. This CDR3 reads CASSVGEGFEQFF. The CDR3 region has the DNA TGTGCCAGCAGCGTAGGGGAGGGTTTTGAGCAGTTCTTC.

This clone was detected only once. The CDR3 region is CASSQGLAGGNTGELFF. For the CDR3, the DNA is TGTGCCAGCAGCCAAGGTCTAGCGGGGGGGAACACCGGGGAGCTGTTTTTT. The genes are TRBV4-2 and TRBJ2-2; TRBD2 matches at 11 bases. With V trimmed by 1 base and J by 1 base, 2 bases remained unmatched. CDR1 is LGHNA, CDR2 YNFKEQ, per germline. The length of the CDR3 is 17 residues.

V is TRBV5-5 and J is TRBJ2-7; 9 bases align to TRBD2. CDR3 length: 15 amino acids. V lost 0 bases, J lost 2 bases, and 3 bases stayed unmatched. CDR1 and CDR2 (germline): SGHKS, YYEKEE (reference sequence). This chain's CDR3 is CASSLDGGRAYEQYF. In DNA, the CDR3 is TGTGCCAGCAGCTTGGACGGCGGGAGGGCCTACGAGCAGTACTTC.

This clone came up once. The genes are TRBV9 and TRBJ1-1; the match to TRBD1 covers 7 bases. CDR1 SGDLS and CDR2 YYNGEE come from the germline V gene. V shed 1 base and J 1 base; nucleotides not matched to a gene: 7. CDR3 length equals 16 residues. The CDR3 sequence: CASSVSPTGANTEAFF. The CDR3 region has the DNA TGTGCCAGCAGCGTATCTCCCACAGGGGCGAACACTGAAGCTTTCTTT.